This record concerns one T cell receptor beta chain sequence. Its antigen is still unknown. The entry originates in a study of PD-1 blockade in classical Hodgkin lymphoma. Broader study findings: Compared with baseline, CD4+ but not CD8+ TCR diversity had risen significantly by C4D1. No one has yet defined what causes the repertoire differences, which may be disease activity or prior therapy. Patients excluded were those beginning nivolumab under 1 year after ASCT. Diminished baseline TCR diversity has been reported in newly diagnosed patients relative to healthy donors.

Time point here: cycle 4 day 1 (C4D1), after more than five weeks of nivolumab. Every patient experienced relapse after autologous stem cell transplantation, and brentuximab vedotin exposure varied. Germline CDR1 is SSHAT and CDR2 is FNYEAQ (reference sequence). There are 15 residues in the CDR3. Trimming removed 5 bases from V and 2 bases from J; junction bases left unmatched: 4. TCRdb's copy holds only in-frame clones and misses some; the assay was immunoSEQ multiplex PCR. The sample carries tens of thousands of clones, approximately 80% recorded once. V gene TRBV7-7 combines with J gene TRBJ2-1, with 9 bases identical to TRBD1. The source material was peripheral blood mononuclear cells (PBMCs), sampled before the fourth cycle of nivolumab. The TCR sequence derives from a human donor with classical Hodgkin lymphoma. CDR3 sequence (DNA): TGTGCCAGCAGCCCCGGACAGGGGACCTACAATGAGCAGTTCTTC. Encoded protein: CASSPGQGTYNEQFF.